The clone carrying this T cell receptor (beta chain) turned up a few times. The data were taken from a study of shared clonotypes between healthy human individuals. From germline, CDR1 is SQVTM and CDR2 ANQGSEA. The CDR3 loop spans 13 amino acids. Trimming at V came to 3 bases and at J to 2 bases, leaving 1 base not matched to a gene. Sequencing was performed with immunoSEQ multiplex PCR; in TCRdb, only in-frame clones are kept and a portion is missing. This table holds a few hundred thousand clones, about 69% found once. The V gene is TRBV29-1, the J gene TRBJ2-4, with 7 bases lining up with TRBD1. Sequenced: memory CD4+ T cells sorted from blood. The sample's subset: CD45RA-negative fraction. This receptor was identified in a man aged 25 to 40 in good health. The chain's CDR3 is CSVETGSKNIQYF. The CDR3 DNA reads TGCAGCGTTGAGACAGGGTCCAAAAACATTCAGTACTTC. Full variable domain (remainder filled in from reference TRBV29-1 and TRBJ2-4): SAVISQKPSRDICQRGTSLTIQCQVDSQVTMMFWYRQQPGQSLTLIATANQGSEATYESGFVIDKFPISRPNLTFSTLTVSNMSPEDSSIYLCSVETGSKNIQYFGAGTRLSVL.